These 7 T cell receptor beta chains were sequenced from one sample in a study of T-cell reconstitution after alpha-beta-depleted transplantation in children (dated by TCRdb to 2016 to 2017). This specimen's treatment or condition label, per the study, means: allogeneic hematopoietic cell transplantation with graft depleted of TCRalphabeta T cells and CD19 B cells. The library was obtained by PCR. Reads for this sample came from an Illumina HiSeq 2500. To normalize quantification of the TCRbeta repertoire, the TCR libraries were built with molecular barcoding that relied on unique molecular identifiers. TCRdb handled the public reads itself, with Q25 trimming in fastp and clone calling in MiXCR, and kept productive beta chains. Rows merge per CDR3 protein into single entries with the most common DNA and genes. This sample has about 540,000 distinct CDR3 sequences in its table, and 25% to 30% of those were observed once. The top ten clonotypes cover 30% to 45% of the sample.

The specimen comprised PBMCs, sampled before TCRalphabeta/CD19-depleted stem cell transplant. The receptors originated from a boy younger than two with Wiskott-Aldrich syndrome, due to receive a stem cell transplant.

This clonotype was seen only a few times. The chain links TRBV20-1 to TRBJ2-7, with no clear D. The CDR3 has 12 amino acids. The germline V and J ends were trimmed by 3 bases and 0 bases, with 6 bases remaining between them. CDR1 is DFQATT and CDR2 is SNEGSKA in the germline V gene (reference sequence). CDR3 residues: CSASSSSYEQYF. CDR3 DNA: TGCAGTGCTAGTTCGAGCTCCTACGAGCAGTACTTC.

The CDR3 region is CASSLSVGLDLYEQYF. DNA for the CDR3: TGCGCCAGCAGCTTGTCGGTGGGACTGGATCTCTACGAGCAGTACTTC. J is TRBJ2-7 and V is TRBV5-1; D is perhaps TRBD2 (6 bases). This CDR3 is 16 amino acids long. Trimming shortened V by 1 base and J by 3 bases, and 17 bases separated the two germline ends. Germline V gene lookup returns CDR1 SGHRS and CDR2 YFSETQ.

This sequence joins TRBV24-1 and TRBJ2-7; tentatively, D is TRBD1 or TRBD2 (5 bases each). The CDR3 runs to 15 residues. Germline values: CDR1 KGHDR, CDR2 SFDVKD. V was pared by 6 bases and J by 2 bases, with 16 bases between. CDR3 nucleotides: TGTGCCACCAGTTCTACCGGGGCGAACCCCTACGAGCAGTACTTC. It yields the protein CATSSTGANPYEQYF.

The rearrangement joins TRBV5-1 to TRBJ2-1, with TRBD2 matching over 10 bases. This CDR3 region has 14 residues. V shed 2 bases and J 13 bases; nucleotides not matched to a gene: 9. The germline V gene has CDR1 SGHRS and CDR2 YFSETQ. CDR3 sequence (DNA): TGCGCCAGCAGCTTAGCGGGAGGGCGGGGTGACCAGTTCTTC. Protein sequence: CASSLAGGRGDQFF.

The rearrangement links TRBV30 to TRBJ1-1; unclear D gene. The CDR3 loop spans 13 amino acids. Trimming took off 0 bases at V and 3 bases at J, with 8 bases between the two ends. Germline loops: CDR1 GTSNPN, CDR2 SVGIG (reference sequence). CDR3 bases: TGTGCCTGGAGTGTGGGGAGGCACACTGAAGCTTTCTTT. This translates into CAWSVGRHTEAFF.

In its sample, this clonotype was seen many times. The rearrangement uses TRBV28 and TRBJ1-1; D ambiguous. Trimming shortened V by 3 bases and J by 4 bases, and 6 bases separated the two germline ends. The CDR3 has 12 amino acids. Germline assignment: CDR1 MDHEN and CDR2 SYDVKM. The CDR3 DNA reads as TGTGCCAGCAGTTTCAGGAGCACTGAAGCTTTCTTT. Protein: CASSFRSTEAFF.

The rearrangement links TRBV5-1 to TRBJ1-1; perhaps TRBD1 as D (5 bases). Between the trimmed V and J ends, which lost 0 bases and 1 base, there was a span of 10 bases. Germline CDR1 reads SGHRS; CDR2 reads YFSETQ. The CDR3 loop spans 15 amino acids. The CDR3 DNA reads TGCGCCAGCAGCTTGGATCCGGGGCGGAACACTGAAGCTTTCTTT. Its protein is CASSLDPGRNTEAFF.